The 7 T cell receptor beta chains reported below all come from one sample, sequenced in a study of identical twins. Each CDR3 protein gets one entry after TCRdb re-called the 5' RACE reads with MiXCR. Here the sample spans under 500,000 distinct CDR3 sequences, roughly an eighth being singletons. The same specimen was also included in a second study, on yellow fever vaccine responses in identical twins.

Sequencing input: CD4+ T cells sorted from blood. These receptors came from a woman aged 18-29 years in good health.

This clonotype has a count of ten or more. CDR3 sequence (DNA): TGTGCCAGCAGTTTAGTAGCGGGGACCCACAATGAGCAGTTCTTC. It codes for CASSLVAGTHNEQFF. The genes are TRBV12-3 or TRBV12-4 and TRBJ2-1, with TRBD2 matching over 8 bases. After removal of 1 base from V and 5 bases from J, the junction contained 4 bases not matched to a gene. The CDR3 covers 15 residues.

The V call is TRBV12-3 or TRBV12-4, the J call TRBJ2-3; D may be TRBD2 (6 bases). The V gene lost 3 bases and the J gene lost 2 bases, with 15 bases spanning the gap. The CDR3 length is 16 residues. The CDR3 region is CASSLSGVLNTDTQYF. In nucleotides, the CDR3 is TGTGCCAGCAGTTTGTCGGGGGTGCTTAACACAGATACGCAGTATTTT.

The chain couples TRBV10-3 to TRBJ2-3; weak D call: TRBD1 (5 bases). This CDR3 comprises 16 residues. Germline V CDR1 and CDR2: ENHRY, SYGVKD. V was trimmed by 1 base and J by 2 bases, leaving 13 bases between them. Written as DNA, the CDR3 is TGTGCCATCAGTGAGTGGGGCGGCCCTTCCACAGATACGCAGTATTTT. It specifies CAISEWGGPSTDTQYF.

The V call is TRBV3-1, the J call TRBJ1-2, with D possibly matching TRBD1 (5 bases). The CDR3 consists of 14 residues. V was trimmed by 1 base and J by 2 bases, leaving 8 bases between them. Germline V gene lookup returns CDR1 LGHDT and CDR2 YNNKEL (reference sequence). The CDR3 coding sequence is TGTGCCAGCAGCCAAGTGAAGGGGAACTATGGCTACACCTTC. This gives the protein CASSQVKGNYGYTF.

The rearrangement links TRBV6-5 to TRBJ2-3; D is unclear. The CDR3 has 16 residues. Germline V CDR1 and CDR2: MNHEY, SVGAGI. V was cut by 2 bases and J by 1 base, with 13 bases left in between. CDR3 protein: CASSYRSGLGTDTQYF. The CDR3 nucleotides read TGTGCCAGCAGTTACCGCAGTGGGTTGGGCACAGATACGCAGTATTTT.

This clonotype appeared a few times. The gene calls are TRBV5-1 and TRBJ2-1; TRBD1 or TRBD2 may be the D gene (6 bases each). The germline V gene encodes CDR1 SGHRS and CDR2 YFSETQ. V dropped 6 bases and J dropped 3 bases, with 13 bases sitting between them. This CDR3 is 14 amino acids long. The CDR3 coding sequence is TGCGCCAGCACTTGGGGGGCCCACTACAATGAGCAGTTCTTC. It codes for CASTWGAHYNEQFF.

This clonotype was detected only a few times. The chain uses TRBV3-1 and TRBJ1-1, with 9 bases lining up with TRBD1. In germline, CDR1 is LGHDT, CDR2 YNNKEL (reference sequence). The length of the CDR3 is 14 residues. V lost 6 bases and J lost 4; bases outside the gene matches: 6. The DNA of the CDR3 is TGTGCCAGCAGACCGGGACAGGGAGCCACTGAAGCTTTCTTT. Translated: CASRPGQGATEAFF.